This T cell receptor (beta chain) was sequenced during a study of T cell responses to AZD1222 COVID-19 vaccine. Study information: Combined were second doses at about 4 or about 12 weeks.

The table came from immunoSEQ multiplex PCR; TCRdb's copy has only in-frame clones and leaves some out. In the table there are more than 95,000 clones, 88% of which are singletons. Regarding the study as a whole: Only six individuals given AZD1222 were seropositive at baseline. The breadth and depth of Spike-specific TCRs increased once two AZD1222 doses had been given. Donors were chiefly white British, with a greater number of females, and clonal diversity was perhaps underestimated.

The CDR3 consists of 13 residues. CDR1 SGHTA and CDR2 FQGTGA come from the germline V gene. The germline V and J ends were trimmed by 5 bases and 2 bases, with 8 bases remaining between them. Details on this clone: The antigen remains unidentified.

The chain couples TRBV7-3 to TRBJ2-3, with D tentatively TRBD2 (5 bases). Sequenced material: peripheral blood, taken on day 0 of AZD1222 vaccination. This clonotype was sampled from an adult in good health. CDR3 in DNA: TGTGCCAGCAGCATAGACTACACAGATACGCAGTATTTT. This sequence encodes CASSIDYTDTQYF.